These T cell receptor beta chains were read from a single sample in a study of blood T cell repertoires in COVID-19. Clones were read by immunoSEQ multiplex PCR, and TCRdb kept only the in-frame ones, dropping some. The repertoire holds roughly 200,000 clones, with roughly four fifths as singletons. Material: peripheral blood. The receptors here all came from a man between 45 and 60 years old with active or convalescent COVID-19. Each CDR3 is given with its conserved first and last residue. D genes are given only for firm matches. Not every row has a clone size; where given, it reads once, few, many or a size class.

j_call: TRBJ1-2; v_call: TRBV19; clone_size: .; d_call: TRBD1; cdr3_aa: CASSLQPGQYGYTF; cdr3_nt: TGTGCCAGTAGTCTCCAACCGGGACAGTATGGCTACACCTTC
j_call: TRBJ1-2; v_call: TRBV5-1; clone_size: .; d_call: TRBD1; cdr3_aa: CASSYTGGAGGYTF; cdr3_nt: TGCGCCAGCAGTTACACAGGGGGCGCGGGGGGCTACACCTTC
j_call: TRBJ2-7; v_call: TRBV7-9; clone_size: .; d_call: TRBD1; cdr3_aa: CASSSLGQGSYEQYF; cdr3_nt: TGTGCCAGCAGCTCACTGGGACAGGGTTCCTACGAGCAGTACTTC
j_call: TRBJ2-5; v_call: TRBV3-1/TRBV3-2; clone_size: .; d_call: TRBD2; cdr3_aa: CASSTGTSGGETQYF; cdr3_nt: TGTGCCAGCAGCACCGGGACTAGCGGGGGAGAGACCCAGTACTTC
j_call: TRBJ2-1; v_call: TRBV18; clone_size: .; d_call: TRBD2; cdr3_aa: CASSPTAGHEQFF; cdr3_nt: TGTGCCAGCTCACCTACAGCGGGGCATGAGCAGTTCTTC
j_call: TRBJ2-3; v_call: TRBV25-1; clone_size: .; d_call: TRBD2; cdr3_aa: CASSEYAGGPGDTQYF; cdr3_nt: TGTGCCAGCAGTGAATATGCGGGGGGGCCGGGAGATACGCAGTATTTT
j_call: TRBJ2-7; v_call: TRBV7-6; clone_size: .; d_call: TRBD1; cdr3_aa: CASSLGLDRGPYEQYF; cdr3_nt: TGTGCCAGCAGCTTAGGGTTGGACAGGGGGCCCTACGAGCAGTACTTC
j_call: TRBJ1-1; v_call: TRBV12-3/TRBV12-4; clone_size: .; d_call: TRBD1; cdr3_aa: CASSARGRVEAFF; cdr3_nt: TGTGCCAGCAGCGCCAGGGGGCGGGTTGAAGCTTTCTTT
j_call: TRBJ2-7; v_call: TRBV19; clone_size: .; d_call: .; cdr3_aa: CASSASGLSTSEQYF; cdr3_nt: TGTGCCAGTAGTGCCTCGGGACTGTCAACCTCCGAGCAGTACTTC
j_call: TRBJ1-4; v_call: TRBV4-1; clone_size: many; d_call: .; cdr3_aa: CASSQDPRGSEKLFF; cdr3_nt: TGCGCCAGCAGCCAAGATCCTCGGGGAAGTGAAAAACTGTTTTTT
j_call: TRBJ2-3; v_call: TRBV4-2; clone_size: .; d_call: TRBD2; cdr3_aa: CASSQTSGGGTDTQYF; cdr3_nt: TGTGCCAGCAGCCAGACTAGCGGGGGGGGCACAGATACGCAGTATTTT
j_call: TRBJ2-1; v_call: TRBV7-2; clone_size: few; d_call: TRBD1; cdr3_aa: CASSLAGTGGHEQFF; cdr3_nt: TGTGCCAGCAGCTTAGCCGGGACAGGGGGCCATGAGCAGTTCTTC
j_call: TRBJ1-4; v_call: TRBV28; clone_size: once; d_call: .; cdr3_aa: CATTGPNEKLFF; cdr3_nt: TGTGCCACAACAGGGCCTAATGAAAAACTGTTTTTT
j_call: TRBJ2-7; v_call: TRBV5-1; clone_size: .; d_call: TRBD2; cdr3_aa: CASSHGGRGEQYF; cdr3_nt: TGCGCCAGCAGCCATGGTGGGAGGGGCGAGCAGTACTTC
j_call: TRBJ2-1; v_call: TRBV6-6; clone_size: .; d_call: TRBD2; cdr3_aa: CASRFYSGSSYNEQFF; cdr3_nt: TGTGCCAGCAGATTCTATAGCGGGAGCTCCTACAATGAGCAGTTCTTC
j_call: TRBJ1-2; v_call: TRBV6-5; clone_size: .; d_call: .; cdr3_aa: CASSYSGTEGGYTF; cdr3_nt: TGTGCCAGCAGTTACTCGGGGACTGAGGGTGGCTACACCTTC
j_call: TRBJ2-6; v_call: TRBV7-6; clone_size: .; d_call: .; cdr3_aa: CASSLPPGGTGANVLTF; cdr3_nt: TGTGCCAGCAGCCTCCCACCCGGGGGAACTGGGGCCAACGTCCTGACTTTC
j_call: TRBJ1-2; v_call: TRBV25-1; clone_size: .; d_call: .; cdr3_aa: CASSELGVGGYTF; cdr3_nt: TGTGCCAGCAGTGAACTGGGAGTGGGTGGCTACACCTTC
j_call: TRBJ1-5; v_call: TRBV6-5; clone_size: .; d_call: .; cdr3_aa: CASSLRERQPQHF; cdr3_nt: TGTGCCAGCAGCCTCAGGGAAAGGCAGCCCCAGCATTTT
j_call: TRBJ2-3; v_call: TRBV7-8; clone_size: .; d_call: TRBD2; cdr3_aa: CASSLAGTSGGTGVYTQYF; cdr3_nt: TGTGCCAGCAGCTTAGCGGGGACTAGCGGGGGTACGGGCGTGTATACGCAGTATTTT
j_call: TRBJ1-1; v_call: TRBV7-2; clone_size: .; d_call: .; cdr3_aa: CASSLAGRNTEAFF; cdr3_nt: TGTGCCAGCAGCTTAGCCGGGAGAAACACTGAAGCTTTCTTT
j_call: TRBJ1-2; v_call: TRBV7-3; clone_size: .; d_call: TRBD1; cdr3_aa: CASSLGTGTGYTF; cdr3_nt: TGTGCCAGCAGCTTAGGGACAGGGACGGGCTACACCTTC
j_call: TRBJ2-3; v_call: TRBV6-5; clone_size: .; d_call: TRBD2; cdr3_aa: CASSLLAGFTDTQYF; cdr3_nt: TGTGCCAGCTCTTTACTAGCGGGGTTCACAGATACGCAGTATTTT
j_call: TRBJ1-4; v_call: TRBV6-5; clone_size: .; d_call: .; cdr3_aa: CASSRGTAEGKLFF; cdr3_nt: TGTGCCAGCAGTCGCGGGACCGCGGAGGGCAAACTGTTTTTT
j_call: TRBJ1-2; v_call: TRBV12-3/TRBV12-4; clone_size: .; d_call: .; cdr3_aa: CASSFRGNYGYTF; cdr3_nt: TGTGCCAGCAGTTTCAGGGGAAACTATGGCTACACCTTC
j_call: TRBJ1-1; v_call: TRBV9; clone_size: .; d_call: .; cdr3_aa: CASSSKGSDTEAFF; cdr3_nt: TGTGCCAGCAGTTCAAAGGGTAGCGACACTGAAGCTTTCTTT
j_call: TRBJ1-1; v_call: TRBV27; clone_size: .; d_call: .; cdr3_aa: CASSLGGINTEAFF; cdr3_nt: TGTGCCAGCAGTTTAGGCGGGATAAACACTGAAGCTTTCTTT
j_call: TRBJ2-1; v_call: TRBV28; clone_size: .; d_call: .; cdr3_aa: CASSLVLNEQFF; cdr3_nt: TGTGCCAGCAGTTTAGTACTGAATGAGCAGTTCTTC
j_call: TRBJ1-2; v_call: TRBV7-2; clone_size: .; d_call: TRBD1; cdr3_aa: CASSPRTGGLGYTF; cdr3_nt: TGTGCCAGCAGCCCACGGACAGGGGGCTTGGGCTACACCTTC
j_call: TRBJ1-2; v_call: TRBV30; clone_size: .; d_call: TRBD1; cdr3_aa: CAWQGQTGYGYTF; cdr3_nt: TGTGCCTGGCAGGGACAGACTGGCTATGGCTACACCTTC
j_call: TRBJ2-3; v_call: TRBV7-9; clone_size: .; d_call: TRBD2; cdr3_aa: CASSFPGGERYAVF; cdr3_nt: TGTGCCAGCAGCTTCCCGGGGGGTGAGAGATACGCAGTATTT
j_call: TRBJ1-1; v_call: TRBV6-5; clone_size: .; d_call: .; cdr3_aa: CASAPDFMNTEAFF; cdr3_nt: TGTGCCAGCGCCCCGGACTTTATGAACACTGAAGCTTTCTTT
j_call: TRBJ1-2; v_call: TRBV28; clone_size: .; d_call: TRBD1; cdr3_aa: CASSSSYRGRGYTF; cdr3_nt: TGTGCCAGCAGTTCCTCATACAGGGGCAGGGGCTACACCTTC
j_call: TRBJ1-2; v_call: TRBV4-1; clone_size: .; d_call: TRBD1; cdr3_aa: CASSQELDRGNYGYTF; cdr3_nt: TGCGCCAGCAGCCAAGAACTCGACAGGGGGAATTATGGCTACACCTTC
j_call: TRBJ2-2; v_call: TRBV20-1; clone_size: .; d_call: .; cdr3_aa: CSASRGASVTGELFF; cdr3_nt: TGCAGTGCTAGTCGGGGGGCTAGCGTGACCGGGGAGCTGTTTTTT